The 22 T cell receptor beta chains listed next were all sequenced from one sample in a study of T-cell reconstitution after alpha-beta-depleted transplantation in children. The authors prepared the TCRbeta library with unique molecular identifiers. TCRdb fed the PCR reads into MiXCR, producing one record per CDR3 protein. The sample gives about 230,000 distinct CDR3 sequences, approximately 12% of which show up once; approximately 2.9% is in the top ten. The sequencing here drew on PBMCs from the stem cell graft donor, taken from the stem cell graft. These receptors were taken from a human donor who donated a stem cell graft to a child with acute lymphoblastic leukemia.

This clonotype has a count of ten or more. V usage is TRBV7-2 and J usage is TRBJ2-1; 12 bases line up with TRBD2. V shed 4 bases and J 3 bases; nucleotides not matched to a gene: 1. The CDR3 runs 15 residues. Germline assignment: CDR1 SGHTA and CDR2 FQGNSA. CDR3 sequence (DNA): TGTGCCAGCAGCTCTAGCGGGGGGGGCTACAATGAGCAGTTCTTC. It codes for CASSSSGGGYNEQFF.

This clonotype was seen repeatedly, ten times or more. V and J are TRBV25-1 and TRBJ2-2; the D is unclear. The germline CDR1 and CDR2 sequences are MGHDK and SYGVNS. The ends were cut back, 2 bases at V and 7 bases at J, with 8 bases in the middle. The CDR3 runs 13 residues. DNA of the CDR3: TGTGCCAGCAGTGAACAAGGCCTCGGGGAGCTGTTTTTT. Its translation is CASSEQGLGELFF.

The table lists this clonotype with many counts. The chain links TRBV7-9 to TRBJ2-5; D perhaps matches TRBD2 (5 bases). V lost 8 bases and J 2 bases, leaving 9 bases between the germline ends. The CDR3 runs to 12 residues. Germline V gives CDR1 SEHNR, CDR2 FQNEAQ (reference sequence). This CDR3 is CASRGPQETQYF. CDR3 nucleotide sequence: TGTGCCAGCCGGGGTCCGCAAGAGACCCAGTACTTC. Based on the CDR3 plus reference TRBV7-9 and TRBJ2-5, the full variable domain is DTGVSQNPRHKITKRGQNVTFRCDPISEHNRLYWYRQTLGQGPEFLTYFQNEAQLEKSRLLSDRFSAERPKGSFSTLEIQRTEQGDSAMYLCASRGPQETQYFGPGTRLLVL.

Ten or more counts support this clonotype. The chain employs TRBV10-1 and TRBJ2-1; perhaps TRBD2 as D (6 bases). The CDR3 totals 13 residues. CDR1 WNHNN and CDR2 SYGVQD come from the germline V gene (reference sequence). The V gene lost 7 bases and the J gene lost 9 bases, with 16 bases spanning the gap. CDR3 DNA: TGCGCCAGCAACACGGGGGAGACGGGTGAGCAGTTCTTC. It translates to CASNTGETGEQFF.

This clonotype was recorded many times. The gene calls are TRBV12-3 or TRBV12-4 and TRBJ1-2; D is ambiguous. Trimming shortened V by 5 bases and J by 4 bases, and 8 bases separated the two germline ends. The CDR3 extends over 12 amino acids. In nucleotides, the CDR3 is TGTGCCAGCAGTCCGCTCACCTATGGCTACACCTTC. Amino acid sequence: CASSPLTYGYTF.

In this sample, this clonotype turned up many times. The CDR3 reads CASSRTGKGTEAFF. The CDR3 DNA follows: TGTGCCAGCTCCCGGACAGGGAAAGGCACTGAAGCTTTCTTT. J is TRBJ1-1 and V is TRBV18; 8 positions match TRBD1. This CDR3 has 14 residues. Trimming took 6 bases from V and 4 from J; bases not matched to a gene: 7. The germline V gene has CDR1 KGHSH and CDR2 LQKENI.

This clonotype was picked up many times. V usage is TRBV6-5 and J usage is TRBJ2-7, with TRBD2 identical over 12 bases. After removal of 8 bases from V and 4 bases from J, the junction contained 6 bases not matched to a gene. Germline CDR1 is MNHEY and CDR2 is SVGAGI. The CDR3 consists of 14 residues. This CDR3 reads CASPSGRAGYEQYF. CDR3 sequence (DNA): TGTGCCAGCCCTAGCGGGAGGGCCGGGTACGAGCAGTACTTC.

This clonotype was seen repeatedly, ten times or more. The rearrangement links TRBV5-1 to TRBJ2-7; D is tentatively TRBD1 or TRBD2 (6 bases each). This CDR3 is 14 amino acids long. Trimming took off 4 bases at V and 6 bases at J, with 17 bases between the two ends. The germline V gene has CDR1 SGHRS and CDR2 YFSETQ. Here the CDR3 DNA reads TGCGCCAGCAGCCAAGGGGGGACTCCGCTCGAGCAGTACTTC. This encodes CASSQGGTPLEQYF. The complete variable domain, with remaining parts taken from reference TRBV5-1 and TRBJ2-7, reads KAGVTQTPRYLIKTRGQQVTLSCSPISGHRSVSWYQQTPGQGLQFLFEYFSETQRNKGNFPGRFSGRQFSNSRSEMNVSTLELGDSALYLCASSQGGTPLEQYFGPGTRLTVT.

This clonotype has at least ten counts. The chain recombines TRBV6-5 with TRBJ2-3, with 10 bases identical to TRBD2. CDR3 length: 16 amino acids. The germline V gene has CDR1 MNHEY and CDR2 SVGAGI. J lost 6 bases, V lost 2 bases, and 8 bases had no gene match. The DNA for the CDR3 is TGTGCCAGCAGTTACGAGGCTAGCGGGAGTAGCGATACGCAGTATTTT. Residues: CASSYEASGSSDTQYF.

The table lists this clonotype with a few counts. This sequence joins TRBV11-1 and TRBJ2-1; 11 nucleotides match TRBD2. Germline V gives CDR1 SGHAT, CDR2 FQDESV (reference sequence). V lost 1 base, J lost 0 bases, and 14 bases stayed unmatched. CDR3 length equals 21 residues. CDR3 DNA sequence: TGTGCCAGCAGCTTAGAATCCCAAACTAGCGGGGGCCTGAGCTCCTACAATGAGCAGTTCTTC. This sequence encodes CASSLESQTSGGLSSYNEQFF.

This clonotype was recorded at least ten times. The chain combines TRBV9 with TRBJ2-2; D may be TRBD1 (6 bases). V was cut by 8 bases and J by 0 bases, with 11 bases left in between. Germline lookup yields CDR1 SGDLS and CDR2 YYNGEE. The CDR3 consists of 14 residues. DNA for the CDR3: TGTGCCAGTACGGGACACACGAACACCGGGGAGCTGTTTTTT. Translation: CASTGHTNTGELFF.

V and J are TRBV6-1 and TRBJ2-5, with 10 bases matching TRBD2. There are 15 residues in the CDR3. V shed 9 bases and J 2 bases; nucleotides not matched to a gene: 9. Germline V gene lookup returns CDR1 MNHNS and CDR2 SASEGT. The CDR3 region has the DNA TGTGCCAGTCTCTGGACTAGCGGCAAACAAGAGACCCAGTACTTC. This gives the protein CASLWTSGKQETQYF.

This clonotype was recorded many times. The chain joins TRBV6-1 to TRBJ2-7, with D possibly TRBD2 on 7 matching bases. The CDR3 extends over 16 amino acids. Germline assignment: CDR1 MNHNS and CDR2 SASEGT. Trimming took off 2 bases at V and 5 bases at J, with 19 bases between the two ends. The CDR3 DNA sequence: TGTGCCAGCAGTGAACTAACTTACGGGGGGCAGGACGAGCAGTACTTC. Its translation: CASSELTYGGQDEQYF.

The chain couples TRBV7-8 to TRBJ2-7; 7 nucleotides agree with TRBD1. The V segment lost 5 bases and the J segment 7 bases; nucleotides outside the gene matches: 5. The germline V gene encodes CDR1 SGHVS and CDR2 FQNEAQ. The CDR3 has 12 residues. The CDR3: CASSPLTGEQYF. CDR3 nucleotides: TGTGCCAGCAGCCCATTGACAGGGGAGCAGTACTTC.

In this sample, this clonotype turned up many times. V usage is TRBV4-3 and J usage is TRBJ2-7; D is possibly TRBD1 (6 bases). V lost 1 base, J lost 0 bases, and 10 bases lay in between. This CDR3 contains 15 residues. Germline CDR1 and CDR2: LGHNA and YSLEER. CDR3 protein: CASSQVETGSYEQYF. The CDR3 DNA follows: TGCGCCAGCAGCCAAGTCGAGACAGGCTCCTACGAGCAGTACTTC.

The DNA for the CDR3 is TGTGCCAGCAGTTTGGAGGGTGGGGACATTCAGTACTTC. This translates into CASSLEGGDIQYF. V usage is TRBV27 and J usage is TRBJ2-4; TRBD2 might be the D (6 bases). Germline assignment: CDR1 MNHEY and CDR2 SMNVEV (reference sequence). The CDR3 loop spans 13 amino acids. Between the trimmed V and J ends, which lost 3 bases and 8 bases, there was a span of 11 bases.

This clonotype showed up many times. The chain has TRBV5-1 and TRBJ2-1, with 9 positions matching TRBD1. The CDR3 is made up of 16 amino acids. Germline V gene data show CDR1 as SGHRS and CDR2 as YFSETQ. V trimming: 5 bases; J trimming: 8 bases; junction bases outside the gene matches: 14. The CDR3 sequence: CASRPNRGRREDEQFF. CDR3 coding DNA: TGCGCCAGCAGGCCTAACAGGGGGCGCCGGGAGGATGAGCAGTTCTTC.

The CDR3 DNA sequence: TGTGCCAGCTCACCTATGGGGGCGGGCAATCAGCCCCAGCATTTT. Its protein is CASSPMGAGNQPQHF. The V and J genes are TRBV4-2 and TRBJ1-5, with D maybe TRBD1 (6 bases). CDR1 and CDR2 (germline): LGHNA, YNFKEQ. The CDR3 loop spans 15 amino acids. V lost 8 bases and J 2 bases, leaving 16 bases between the germline ends.

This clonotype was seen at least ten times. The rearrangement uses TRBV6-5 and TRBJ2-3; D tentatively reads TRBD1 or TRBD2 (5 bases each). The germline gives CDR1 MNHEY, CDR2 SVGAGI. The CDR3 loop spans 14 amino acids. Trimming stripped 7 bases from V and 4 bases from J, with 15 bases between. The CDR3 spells CASTPPGQADTQYF. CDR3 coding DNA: TGTGCCAGCACCCCGCCGGGGCAAGCAGATACGCAGTATTTT.

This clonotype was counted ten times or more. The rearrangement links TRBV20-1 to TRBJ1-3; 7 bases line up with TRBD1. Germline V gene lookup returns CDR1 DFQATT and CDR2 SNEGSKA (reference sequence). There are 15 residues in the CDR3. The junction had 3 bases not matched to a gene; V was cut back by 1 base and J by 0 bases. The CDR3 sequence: CSARADRDSGNTIYF. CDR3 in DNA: TGCAGTGCTAGAGCAGACAGGGACTCTGGAAACACCATATATTTT.

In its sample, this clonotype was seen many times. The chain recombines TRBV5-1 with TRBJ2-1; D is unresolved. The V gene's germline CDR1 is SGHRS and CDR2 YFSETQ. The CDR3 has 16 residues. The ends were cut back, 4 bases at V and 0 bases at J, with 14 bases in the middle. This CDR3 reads CASSHGLGISYNEQFF. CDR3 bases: TGCGCCAGCAGCCACGGCCTAGGGATCTCCTACAATGAGCAGTTCTTC.

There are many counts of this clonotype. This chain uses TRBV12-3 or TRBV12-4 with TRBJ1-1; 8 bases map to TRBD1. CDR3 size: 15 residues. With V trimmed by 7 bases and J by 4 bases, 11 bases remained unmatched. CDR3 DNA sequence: TGTGCCAGCACCCTAGACAGGGGAGGAGGCACTGAAGCTTTCTTT. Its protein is CASTLDRGGGTEAFF.